Below, 16 T cell receptor beta chains from the same sample are listed, as sequenced in a study of T cell responses to AZD1222 COVID-19 vaccine. Generated by immunoSEQ multiplex PCR, the TCRdb table keeps only in-frame clones and is missing some. The sample contains more than 90,000 clones, around nine tenths of which appear only once. The source was peripheral blood, collected 28 days after the second AZD1222 dose. The receptors here all came from an adult who received the AZD1222 COVID-19 vaccine.

The rearrangement joins TRBV5-4 to TRBJ2-3; 15 bases are a match to TRBD2. This CDR3 is 18 amino acids long. Germline CDR1 and CDR2: SGHNT and YYREEE (reference sequence). The V segment lost 4 bases and the J segment 3 bases; nucleotides outside the gene matches: 9. The CDR3 region has the DNA TGTGCCAGCAGCGACAGCCGGACTAGCGGGAGGGGAACAGATACGCAGTATTTT. Protein sequence: CASSDSRTSGRGTDTQYF.

The table lists this clone with a count of one. Other nucleotide sequences from this sample produce the same CDR3. CDR3 sequence (DNA): TGCGCCAGCAGCTTGCACAATGAGCAGTTCTTC. Translating gives CASSLHNEQFF. The V call is TRBV5-1, the J call TRBJ2-1, with D unresolved. CDR3 size: 11 residues. V shed 1 base and J shed 5 bases, with 1 base lying between them. Germline loops: CDR1 SGHRS, CDR2 YFSETQ.

The CDR3 nucleotides are TGTGCCAGCAGCTTAATGATCACAGATACGCAGTATTTT. It encodes CASSLMITDTQYF. The chain has TRBV7-3 and TRBJ2-3; D unresolved. Germline CDR1 SGHTA, CDR2 FQGTGA. Trimming shortened V by 1 base and J by 2 bases, and 4 bases separated the two germline ends. The CDR3 is made up of 13 amino acids.

V and J are TRBV5-1 and TRBJ2-7; D is possibly TRBD1 (6 bases). Germline V lookup: CDR1 SGHRS, CDR2 YFSETQ. The CDR3 length is 13 residues. The ends were cut back, 1 base at V and 7 bases at J, with 12 bases in the middle. CDR3 sequence: CASSLRTGKEQYF. CDR3 nucleotide sequence: TGCGCCAGCAGCTTGAGAACAGGGAAAGAGCAGTACTTC.

The gene calls are TRBV5-4 and TRBJ2-3; 8 bases align to TRBD1. Germline assignment: CDR1 SGHNT and CDR2 YYREEE (reference sequence). The CDR3 consists of 15 residues. The V and J ends lost 4 bases and 0 bases, in that order; junction bases with no gene match: 4. CDR3 protein: CASSPWTGSTDTQYF. For the CDR3, the DNA is TGTGCCAGCAGCCCGTGGACAGGGAGCACAGATACGCAGTATTTT.

The V and J genes are TRBV28 and TRBJ2-5; 11 bases are shared with TRBD2. Germline values: CDR1 MDHEN, CDR2 SYDVKM. With 4 bases clipped from V and 1 base from J, the junction kept 5 bases outside the gene matches. There are 16 residues in the CDR3. DNA of the CDR3: TGTGCCAGCAGTTCAGGACTAGCGGGTCCCCAAGAGACCCAGTACTTC. Translated: CASSSGLAGPQETQYF.

V gene TRBV19 combines with J gene TRBJ2-3; 8 positions agree with TRBD1. Germline CDR1 LNHDA, CDR2 SQIVND (reference sequence). Trimming removed 4 bases from V and 0 bases from J; junction bases left unmatched: 3. The CDR3 sequence is 15 residues long. The CDR3 DNA reads TGTGCCAGTAGTACACAGGGGGGCAGCACAGATACGCAGTATTTT. Protein product: CASSTQGGSTDTQYF. Filled out from reference TRBV19 and TRBJ2-3, the complete variable domain reads DGGITQSPKYLFRKEGQNVTLSCEQNLNHDAMYWYRQDPGQGLRLIYYSQIVNDFQKGDIAEGYSVSREKKESFPLTVTSAQKNPTAFYLCASSTQGGSTDTQYFGPGTRLTVL.

This chain connects TRBV28 to TRBJ2-3; 7 nucleotides align to TRBD2. CDR3 length: 14 amino acids. The V gene's germline CDR1 is MDHEN and CDR2 SYDVKM. Trimming took 3 bases from V and 4 from J; bases not matched to a gene: 4. The CDR3 sequence is CASSLGGPPDTQYF. CDR3 nucleotides: TGTGCCAGCAGTTTGGGAGGGCCTCCAGATACGCAGTATTTT.

On this clone: In the same sample, other DNA sequences code for this CDR3. The V gene is TRBV5-1, the J gene TRBJ1-1; D is unclear. Germline CDR1 is SGHRS and CDR2 is YFSETQ. The CDR3 runs 14 residues. Trimming cost V 0 bases and J 2 bases, with 8 bases left between them. The CDR3 DNA is TGCGCCAGCAGCTTGGCCCCAGCTAACACTGAAGCTTTCTTT. This translates into CASSLAPANTEAFF.

This clone appeared once. CDR3 loop: CASSPTLDRVEQYF. The CDR3 DNA follows: TGTGCCAGCTCCCCCACTCTAGACAGGGTCGAGCAGTACTTC. The chain has TRBV18 and TRBJ2-7; 7 bases match TRBD1. Germline V gives CDR1 KGHSH, CDR2 LQKENI. Germline trimming cut 6 bases from V and 6 bases from J; bases unmatched to any gene: 11. The CDR3 runs to 14 residues. Combining the CDR3 with reference TRBV18 and TRBJ2-7 gives the whole variable domain NAGVMQNPRHLVRRRGQEARLRCSPMKGHSHVYWYRQLPEEGLKFMVYLQKENIIDESGMPKERFSAEFPKEGPSILRIQQVVRGDSAAYFCASSPTLDRVEQYFGPGTRLTVT.

The chain couples TRBV19 to TRBJ2-5; 10 nucleotides align to TRBD1. CDR3 length equals 15 residues. In germline, CDR1 is LNHDA, CDR2 SQIVND (reference sequence). Losses at the gene ends were 6 bases for V and 5 bases for J; bases not matched to a gene: 9. In DNA form, the CDR3 reads TGTGCCAGTAGCATCGCCGGGACAGGGGCGGAGACCCAGTACTTC. It codes for CASSIAGTGAETQYF. Full variable domain (remainder filled in from reference TRBV19 and TRBJ2-5): DGGITQSPKYLFRKEGQNVTLSCEQNLNHDAMYWYRQDPGQGLRLIYYSQIVNDFQKGDIAEGYSVSREKKESFPLTVTSAQKNPTAFYLCASSIAGTGAETQYFGPGTRLLVL.

This chain's CDR3 is CASSLVGGNVDEQFF. CDR3 bases: TGCGCCAGCAGCTTGGTTGGAGGGAATGTCGATGAGCAGTTCTTC. This sequence joins TRBV5-1 and TRBJ2-1; TRBD2 is a possible D gene (6 bases). Germline lookup yields CDR1 SGHRS and CDR2 YFSETQ. With 0 bases removed from V and 8 bases from J, the gap between germline ends came to 15 bases. The CDR3 sequence is 15 residues long.

The CDR3: CASSKKRVVLICSYEQYF. The CDR3 region has the DNA TGTGCCAGCAGCAAAAAGCGGGTTGTGTTGATATGCAGCTACGAGCAGTACTTC. This sequence joins TRBV21-1 and TRBJ2-7; TRBD2, the D gene given by the table, was not confirmed from the DNA. TRBV21-1 is given as a pseudogene. The CDR3 loop spans 18 amino acids.

This clone showed up just once. The CDR3 sequence is CASSPEGAGPFGYTF. The CDR3 region has the DNA TGTGCCAGCAGCCCAGAGGGGGCCGGGCCTTTTGGCTACACCTTC. The chain combines TRBV4-2 with TRBJ1-2; 7 bases fit TRBD1. Germline-derived CDR1 and CDR2 are LGHNA and YNFKEQ. The ends lost 4 bases at V and 7 bases at J; junction bases unmatched: 12. CDR3 length equals 15 residues.

V usage is TRBV5-1 and J usage is TRBJ2-3, with 10 bases lining up with TRBD2. The CDR3 is made up of 16 amino acids. Germline V gene sequence: CDR1 SGHRS, CDR2 YFSETQ. V lost 7 bases and J lost 2; bases outside the gene matches: 10. The CDR3 spells CASGTRTSGNTDTQYF. The CDR3 nucleotides are TGCGCCAGCGGAACTAGGACTAGCGGAAACACAGATACGCAGTATTTT. Based on the CDR3 plus reference TRBV5-1 and TRBJ2-3, the full variable domain is KAGVTQTPRYLIKTRGQQVTLSCSPISGHRSVSWYQQTPGQGLQFLFEYFSETQRNKGNFPGRFSGRQFSNSRSEMNVSTLELGDSALYLCASGTRTSGNTDTQYFGPGTRLTVL.

The rearrangement joins TRBV15 to TRBJ1-1; D is unclear. The germline V and J ends were trimmed by 0 bases and 0 bases, with 8 bases remaining between them. The germline V gene has CDR1 LNHNV and CDR2 YYDKDF (reference sequence). This CDR3 is built from 15 residues. CDR3 protein: CATSREVSMNTEAFF. CDR3 DNA sequence: TGTGCCACCAGCAGAGAGGTGTCTATGAACACTGAAGCTTTCTTT.